Described below is a single TCR beta chain sequence and its context. What it recognizes is unknown. This sample is part of a study of cytomegalovirus exposure and HLA in healthy donors. Overall study results and limits: There was a cluster of highly shared sequence variants that was likely a sequencing artifact. The authors later found HLA-associated TCR beta chains more clonally expanded than equally common others. Some V segments, TRBV6-2 and TRBV6-3 among them, were indistinguishable and were therefore excluded.

13 Jbeta primers and 60 Vbeta primers were used for the PCR. The assay was immunoSEQ multiplex PCR, and TCRdb's table has in-frame clones only and misses some. The profile shows 190,000 or so clones, about 85% of them singletons. The V and J ends lost 5 bases and 1 base respectively, with 8 bases between them. Germline values: CDR1 MNHEY, CDR2 SMNVEV (reference sequence). This CDR3 is built from 13 residues. The source of this sequence is a woman between 45 and 60 years old in good health and CMV-seropositive. This chain joins TRBV27 and TRBJ1-1, with a possible D match to TRBD1 (6 bases). The material sequenced was PBMCs. Here the CDR3 reads CASSTRGNTEAFF. In nucleotides, the CDR3 is TGTGCCAGCAGTACCAGGGGGAACACTGAAGCTTTCTTT.